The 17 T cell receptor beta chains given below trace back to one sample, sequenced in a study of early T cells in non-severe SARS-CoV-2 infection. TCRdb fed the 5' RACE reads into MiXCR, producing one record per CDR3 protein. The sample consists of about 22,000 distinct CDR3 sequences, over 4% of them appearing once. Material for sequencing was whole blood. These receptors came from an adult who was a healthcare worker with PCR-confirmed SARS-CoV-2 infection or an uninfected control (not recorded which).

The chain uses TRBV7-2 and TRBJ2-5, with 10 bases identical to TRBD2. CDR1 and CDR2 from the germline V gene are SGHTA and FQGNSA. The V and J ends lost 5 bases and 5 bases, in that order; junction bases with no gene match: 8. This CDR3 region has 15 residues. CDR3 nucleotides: TGTGCCAGCAGCGTTACTAGCGGGGTTCGGGAGACCCAGTACTTC. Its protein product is CASSVTSGVRETQYF.

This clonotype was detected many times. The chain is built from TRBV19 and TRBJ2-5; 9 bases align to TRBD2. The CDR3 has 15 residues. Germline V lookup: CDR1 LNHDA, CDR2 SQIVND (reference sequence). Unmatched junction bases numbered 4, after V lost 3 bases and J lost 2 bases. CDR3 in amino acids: CASSMPGLAQETQYF. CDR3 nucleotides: TGTGCCAGTAGTATGCCAGGACTAGCGCAAGAGACCCAGTACTTC.

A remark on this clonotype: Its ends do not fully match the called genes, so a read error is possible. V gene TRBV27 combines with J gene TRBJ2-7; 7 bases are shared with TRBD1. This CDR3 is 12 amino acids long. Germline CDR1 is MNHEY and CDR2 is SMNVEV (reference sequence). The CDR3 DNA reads TGTACCAGCAGCCGGACAGGCTACGAGCAGTACTTC. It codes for CTSSRTGYEQYF.

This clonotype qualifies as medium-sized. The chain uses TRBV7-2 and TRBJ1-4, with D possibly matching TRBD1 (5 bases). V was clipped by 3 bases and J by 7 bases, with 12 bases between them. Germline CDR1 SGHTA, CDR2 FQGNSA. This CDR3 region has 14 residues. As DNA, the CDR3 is TGTGCCAGCAGCTTTTTCAGGGTTTCTGAAAAACTGTTTTTT. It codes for CASSFFRVSEKLFF.

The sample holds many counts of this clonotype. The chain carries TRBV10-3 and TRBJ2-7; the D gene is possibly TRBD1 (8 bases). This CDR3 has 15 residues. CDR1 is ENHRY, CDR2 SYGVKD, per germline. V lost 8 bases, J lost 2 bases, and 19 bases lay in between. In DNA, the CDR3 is TGTGCCATCCGCGACAGGGGCGGGGGACCCTACGAGCAGTACTTC. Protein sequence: CAIRDRGGGPYEQYF.

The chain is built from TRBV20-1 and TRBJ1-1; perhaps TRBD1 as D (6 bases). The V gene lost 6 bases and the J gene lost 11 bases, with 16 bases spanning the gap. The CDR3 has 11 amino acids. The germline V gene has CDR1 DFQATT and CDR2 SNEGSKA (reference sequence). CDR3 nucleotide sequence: TGCAGTGCCCAAGGCACAGGGTGGGCTTTCTTT. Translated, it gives CSAQGTGWAFF.

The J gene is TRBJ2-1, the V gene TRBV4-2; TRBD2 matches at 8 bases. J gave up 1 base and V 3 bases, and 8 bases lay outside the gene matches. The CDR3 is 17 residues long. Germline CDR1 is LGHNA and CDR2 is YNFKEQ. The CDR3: CASSQHPSGPSYNEQFF. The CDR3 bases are TGTGCCAGCAGCCAGCACCCTAGCGGGCCTTCCTACAATGAGCAGTTCTTC.

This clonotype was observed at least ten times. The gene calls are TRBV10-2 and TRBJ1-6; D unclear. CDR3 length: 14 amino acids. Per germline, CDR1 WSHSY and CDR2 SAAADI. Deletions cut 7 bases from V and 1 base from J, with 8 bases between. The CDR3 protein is CASTGLSYNSPLHF. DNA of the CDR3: TGCGCCAGCACGGGCCTTTCCTATAATTCACCCCTCCACTTT.

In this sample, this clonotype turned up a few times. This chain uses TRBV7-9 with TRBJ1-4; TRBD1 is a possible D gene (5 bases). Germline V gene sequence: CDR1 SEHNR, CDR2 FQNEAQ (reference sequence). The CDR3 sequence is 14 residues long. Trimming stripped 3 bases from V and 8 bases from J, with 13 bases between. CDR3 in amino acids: CASSLVQGSEKLFF. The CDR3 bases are TGTGCCAGCAGCTTGGTCCAGGGATCGGAAAAACTGTTTTTT.

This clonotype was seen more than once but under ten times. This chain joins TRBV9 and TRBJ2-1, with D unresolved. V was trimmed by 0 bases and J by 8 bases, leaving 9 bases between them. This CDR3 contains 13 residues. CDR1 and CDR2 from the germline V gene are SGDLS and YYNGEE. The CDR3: CASSVAVAYEQFF. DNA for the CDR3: TGTGCCAGCAGCGTAGCGGTTGCGTATGAGCAGTTCTTC.

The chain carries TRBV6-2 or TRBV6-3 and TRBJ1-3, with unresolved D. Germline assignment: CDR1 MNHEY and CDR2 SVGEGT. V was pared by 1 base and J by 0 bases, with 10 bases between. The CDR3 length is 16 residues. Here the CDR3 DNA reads TGTGCCAGCAGTTACTTTGGATGGTTCTCTGGAAACACCATATATTTT. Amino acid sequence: CASSYFGWFSGNTIYF.

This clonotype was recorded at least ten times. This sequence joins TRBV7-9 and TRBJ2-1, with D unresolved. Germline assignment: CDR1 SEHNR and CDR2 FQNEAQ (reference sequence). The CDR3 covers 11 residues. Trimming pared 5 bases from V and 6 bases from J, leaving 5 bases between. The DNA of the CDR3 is TGTGCCAGCAGCCAAACCAATGAGCAGTTCTTC. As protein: CASSQTNEQFF.

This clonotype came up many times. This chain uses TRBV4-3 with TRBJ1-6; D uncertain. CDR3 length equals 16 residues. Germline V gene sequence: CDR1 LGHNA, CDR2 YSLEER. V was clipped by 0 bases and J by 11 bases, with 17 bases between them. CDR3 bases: TGCGCCAGCAGCCAAGATGGTGGGATGGCAGGCGCACCCCTCCACTTT. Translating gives CASSQDGGMAGAPLHF.

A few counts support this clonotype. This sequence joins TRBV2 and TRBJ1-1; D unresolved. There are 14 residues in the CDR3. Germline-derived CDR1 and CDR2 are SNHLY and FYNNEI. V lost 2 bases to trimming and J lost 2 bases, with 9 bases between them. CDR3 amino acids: CASSETLTNTEAFF. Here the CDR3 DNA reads TGTGCCAGCAGTGAAACCCTGACCAACACTGAAGCTTTCTTT.

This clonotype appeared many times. As DNA, the CDR3 is TGTGCCAGCAGCTTGGCCGGAGGGGCCCACGTCTCCTACGAGCAGTACTTC. Translation: CASSLAGGAHVSYEQYF. The chain couples TRBV5-5 to TRBJ2-7; D is possibly TRBD2 (6 bases). The germline V gene has CDR1 SGHKS and CDR2 YYEKEE (reference sequence). The length of the CDR3 is 17 residues. V was clipped by 0 bases and J by 0 bases, with 16 bases between them. Full variable domain (outside the CDR3, taken from reference TRBV5-5 and TRBJ2-7): DAGVTQSPTHLIKTRGQQVTLRCSPISGHKSVSWYQQVLGQGPQFIFQYYEKEERGRGNFPDRFSARQFPNYSSELNVNALLLGDSALYLCASSLAGGAHVSYEQYFGPGTRLTVT.

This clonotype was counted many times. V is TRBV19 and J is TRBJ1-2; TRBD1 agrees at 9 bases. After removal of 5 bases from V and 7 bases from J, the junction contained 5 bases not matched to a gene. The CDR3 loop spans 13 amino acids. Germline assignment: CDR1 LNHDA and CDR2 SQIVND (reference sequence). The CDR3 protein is CASSSRTGAGYTF. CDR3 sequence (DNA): TGTGCCAGTAGTTCTCGGACAGGGGCTGGCTACACCTTC.

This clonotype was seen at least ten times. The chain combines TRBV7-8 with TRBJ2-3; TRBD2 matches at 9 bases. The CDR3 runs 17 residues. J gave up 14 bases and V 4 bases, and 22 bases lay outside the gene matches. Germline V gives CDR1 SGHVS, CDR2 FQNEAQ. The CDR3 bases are TGTGCCAGCAGCTCAACCCCATGGATGAGCGGGGGGCCCTTAGGGTATTTT. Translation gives CASSSTPWMSGGPLGYF.